Below, 24 T cell receptor beta chains from the same sample are listed, as sequenced in a study of blood T cell repertoires in COVID-19. The protocol was immunoSEQ multiplex PCR, while the TCRdb copy is restricted to in-frame clones and leaves out a portion. The sample lists a few hundred thousand clones; about 80% were seen once. Sequencing was performed on peripheral blood. These receptors all come from a woman aged 80 or older with acute or convalescent COVID-19.

The chain joins TRBV27 to TRBJ1-4; possibly TRBD1 for D (6 bases). V lost 2 bases and J 7 bases, leaving 17 bases between the germline ends. Germline V gene sequence: CDR1 MNHEY, CDR2 SMNVEV (reference sequence). This CDR3 spans 16 amino acids. The CDR3, as DNA: TGTGCCAGCAGTTTAACGGGACAACTAGCGGTTGAAAAACTGTTTTTT. Protein product: CASSLTGQLAVEKLFF.

The chain carries TRBV6-6 and TRBJ2-7; 7 bases are shared with TRBD1. Per the germline V gene, CDR1 is MNHNY and CDR2 is SVGAGI (reference sequence). V lost 1 base, J lost 6 bases, and 6 bases stayed unmatched. This CDR3 has 14 amino acids. Written as DNA, the CDR3 is TGTGCCAGCAGTTACTGCGAACAGGGGTGCGAGCAGTACTTC. Its protein is CASSYCEQGCEQYF.

This clone was counted between two and nine times. Other DNA sequences in this specimen translate into the identical CDR3. V usage is TRBV6-5 and J usage is TRBJ2-7; 7 nucleotides align to TRBD1. CDR1 and CDR2 (germline): MNHEY, SVGAGI. The junction had 3 bases not matched to a gene; V was cut back by 6 bases and J by 4 bases. The CDR3 has 12 amino acids. The CDR3 is CASRTTGYEQYF. DNA of the CDR3: TGTGCCAGCAGAACGACAGGGTACGAGCAGTACTTC.

This chain uses TRBV3-1 (or the pseudogene TRBV3-2) with TRBJ1-1, with unresolved D. Germline V gives CDR1 LGHDT, CDR2 YNNKEL (reference sequence). Deletions cut 4 bases from V and 1 base from J, with 10 bases between. The CDR3 loop spans 14 amino acids. Here the CDR3 reads CASSPFGSNTEAFF. CDR3 in DNA: TGTGCCAGCAGCCCCTTCGGTTCGAACACTGAAGCTTTCTTT.

Notes on this clone: The same CDR3 also results from other DNA sequences found in this sample. The V call is TRBV18, the J call TRBJ1-1; 8 positions match TRBD1. The V segment lost 3 bases and the J segment 1 base; nucleotides outside the gene matches: 1. The CDR3 sequence is 14 residues long. The germline gives CDR1 KGHSH, CDR2 LQKENI. CDR3 sequence reads: CASSPGTGNTEAFF. For the CDR3, the DNA is TGTGCCAGCTCACCGGGGACAGGGAACACTGAAGCTTTCTTT.

This clone was observed many times. This chain joins TRBV25-1 and TRBJ2-2; D gene ambiguous. V was trimmed by 5 bases and J by 5 bases, leaving 3 bases between them. The V gene's germline CDR1 is MGHDK and CDR2 SYGVNS. CDR3 length: 11 amino acids. In nucleotides, the CDR3 is TGTGCCAGCAGTCTGACCGGGGAGCTGTTTTTT. Its translation: CASSLTGELFF.

The chain has TRBV10-1 and TRBJ2-1; 8 positions agree with TRBD1. The germline V gene encodes CDR1 WNHNN and CDR2 SYGVQD (reference sequence). The length of the CDR3 is 16 residues. Trimming took 6 bases from V and 7 from J; bases not matched to a gene: 14. CDR3 sequence reads: CASSDPGGKVGNEQFF. The CDR3 DNA reads as TGCGCCAGCAGCGATCCAGGGGGCAAGGTAGGAAATGAGCAGTTCTTC.

This clone was counted between two and nine times. Other DNA variants within this sample encode the same CDR3. The chain links TRBV24-1 to TRBJ2-3; D not resolved. The CDR3 sequence is 13 residues long. The ends were cut back, 3 bases at V and 0 bases at J, with 3 bases in the middle. From germline, CDR1 is KGHDR and CDR2 SFDVKD. The CDR3 coding sequence is TGTGCCACCAGTGATCCAAGCACAGATACGCAGTATTTT. Translated, it gives CATSDPSTDTQYF.

J is TRBJ1-2 and V is TRBV29-1, with D perhaps TRBD1 (5 bases). This CDR3 contains 10 residues. The V and J ends lost 5 bases and 8 bases respectively, with 9 bases between them. Germline CDR1 and CDR2: SQVTM and ANQGSEA. The CDR3 loop is CSVQGPGYTF. As DNA, the CDR3 is TGCAGCGTTCAGGGCCCAGGCTACACCTTC. Together with reference TRBV29-1 and TRBJ1-2, the CDR3 gives the full variable domain: SAVISQKPSRDICQRGTSLTIQCQVDSQVTMMFWYRQQPGQSLTLIATANQGSEATYESGFVIDKFPISRPNLTFSTLTVSNMSPEDSSIYLCSVQGPGYTFGSGTRLTVV.

There are a few counts of this clone. This chain connects TRBV7-2 to TRBJ2-1; maybe TRBD2 (6 bases). The germline V and J ends were trimmed by 3 bases and 9 bases, with 18 bases remaining between them. This CDR3 spans 15 amino acids. Germline V gene lookup returns CDR1 SGHTA and CDR2 FQGNSA. The CDR3 region is CASSLSSGRYPEQFF. In DNA, the CDR3 is TGTGCCAGCAGCTTGAGCAGCGGGCGGTACCCTGAGCAGTTCTTC. Looking up the rest from reference TRBV7-2 and TRBJ2-1 gives the full variable domain: GAGVSQSPSNKVTEKGKDVELRCDPISGHTALYWYRQSLGQGLEFLIYFQGNSAPDKSGLPSDRFSAERTGGSVSTLTIQRTQQEDSAVYLCASSLSSGRYPEQFFGPGTRLTVL.

The V and J genes are TRBV14 and TRBJ1-2, with D maybe TRBD1 (6 bases). This CDR3 region has 16 residues. V gave up 5 bases and J gave up 8 bases, with 24 bases separating them. Germline CDR1 reads SGHDN; CDR2 reads FVKESK. CDR3 bases: TGTGCCAGCAGCACATTCCGGGACACCAGCCCGAGAGGCTACACCTTC. Protein product: CASSTFRDTSPRGYTF.

This chain joins TRBV6-6 and TRBJ2-5, with 9 bases that match TRBD2. CDR1 and CDR2 (germline): MNHNY, SVGAGI (reference sequence). Trimming removed 5 bases from V and 1 base from J; junction bases left unmatched: 8. The CDR3 spans 16 residues. The CDR3 sequence is CASSKGVAGAQETQYF. For the CDR3, the DNA is TGTGCCAGCAGTAAAGGCGTAGCGGGAGCCCAAGAGACCCAGTACTTC.

The chain has TRBV7-2 and TRBJ2-5, with D possibly being TRBD2 (6 bases). The germline gives CDR1 SGHTA, CDR2 FQGNSA. CDR3 length equals 13 residues. V was trimmed by 3 bases and J by 4 bases, leaving 9 bases between them. CDR3 sequence reads: CASSLLGGETQYF. CDR3 DNA: TGTGCCAGCAGCTTGTTGGGGGGAGAGACCCAGTACTTC.

The CDR3 sequence: CASSLSRFIQYF. For the CDR3, the DNA is TGTGCCAGCAGTCTAAGTCGGTTCATTCAGTACTTC. J is TRBJ2-4 and V is TRBV6-4; D not resolved. Trimming took off 5 bases at V and 9 bases at J, with 11 bases between the two ends. CDR3 length: 12 amino acids. Looked up from germline, CDR1 is MRHNA and CDR2 is SNTAGT.

DNA for the CDR3: TGTGCCAGCAGTGGGCGGGACAGGGGCAATGAGCAGTTCTTC. Translated: CASSGRDRGNEQFF. The chain combines TRBV28 with TRBJ2-1; TRBD1 agrees at 10 bases. This CDR3 has 14 amino acids. Germline V gene data show CDR1 as MDHEN and CDR2 as SYDVKM. J lost 6 bases, V lost 5 bases, and 4 bases had no gene match.

The rearrangement uses TRBV29-1 and TRBJ1-2, with 11 positions matching TRBD1. The V segment lost 5 bases and the J segment 8 bases; nucleotides outside the gene matches: 16. The CDR3 runs 16 residues. The germline V gene encodes CDR1 SQVTM and CDR2 ANQGSEA. This chain's CDR3 is CSVPMDRGRFPLGYTF. In nucleotides, the CDR3 is TGCAGCGTTCCTATGGACAGGGGGCGCTTCCCATTAGGCTACACCTTC. Combining the CDR3 with reference TRBV29-1 and TRBJ1-2 gives the whole variable domain SAVISQKPSRDICQRGTSLTIQCQVDSQVTMMFWYRQQPGQSLTLIATANQGSEATYESGFVIDKFPISRPNLTFSTLTVSNMSPEDSSIYLCSVPMDRGRFPLGYTFGSGTRLTVV.

The chain uses TRBV27 and TRBJ2-5, with 8 bases lining up with TRBD2. Germline V gives CDR1 MNHEY, CDR2 SMNVEV (reference sequence). V dropped 4 bases and J dropped 7; count of bases not matched to a gene: 8. This CDR3 contains 14 residues. Here the CDR3 DNA reads TGTGCCAGCAGTTCCTTGGGACTAGGTGGGACCCAGTACTTC. It encodes CASSSLGLGGTQYF.

The V and J genes are TRBV12-5 and TRBJ2-5, with TRBD1 matching 9 bases. From germline, CDR1 is LGHNT and CDR2 FRNRAP. The V gene end was trimmed by 5 bases and the J gene end by 5 bases; junction bases not matched to a gene: 15. This CDR3 comprises 17 residues. The CDR3 region is CASGPHPRDRVGETQYF. The CDR3 nucleotides read TGTGCTAGTGGTCCCCACCCCCGGGACAGGGTGGGCGAGACCCAGTACTTC. Together with reference TRBV12-5 and TRBJ2-5, the CDR3 gives the full variable domain: DARVTQTPRHKVTEMGQEVTMRCQPILGHNTVFWYRQTMMQGLELLAYFRNRAPLDDSGMPKDRFSAEMPDATLATLKIQPSEPRDSAVYFCASGPHPRDRVGETQYFGPGTRLLVL.

This clone was seen a handful of times. The chain couples TRBV9 to TRBJ1-1; no definite D call. The CDR3 runs 16 residues. Looked up from germline, CDR1 is SGDLS and CDR2 is YYNGEE. Trimming cost V 0 bases and J 0 bases, with 12 bases left between them. For the CDR3, the DNA is TGTGCCAGCAGCGTAGGGGCGAGCCTGATGAACACTGAAGCTTTCTTT. Residues: CASSVGASLMNTEAFF.

This clone appeared a few times. The genes are TRBV2 and TRBJ1-5; 9 positions match TRBD1. The CDR3 totals 13 residues. Germline CDR1 reads SNHLY; CDR2 reads FYNNEI. V shed 6 bases, J shed 5 bases, and the junction held 2 bases outside the gene matches. The CDR3 reads CASSRDRDQPQHF. The CDR3 DNA follows: TGTGCCAGCAGCCGGGACAGGGATCAGCCCCAGCATTTT.

V usage is TRBV4-3 and J usage is TRBJ1-6; no firm D call. V was clipped by 1 base and J by 8 bases, with 15 bases between them. Germline loops: CDR1 LGHNA, CDR2 YSLEER. There are 16 residues in the CDR3. CDR3: CASSQGPPGTDSPLHF. As DNA, the CDR3 is TGCGCCAGCAGCCAAGGCCCCCCGGGTACTGATTCACCCCTCCACTTT.

This sequence joins TRBV6-1 and TRBJ1-1; the D gene is possibly TRBD1 (5 bases). The germline V gene has CDR1 MNHNS and CDR2 SASEGT. This CDR3 contains 15 residues. V was clipped by 2 bases and J by 3 bases, with 13 bases between them. CDR3 sequence reads: CASSEQAGKHTEAFF. CDR3 nucleotides: TGTGCCAGCAGTGAACAGGCAGGGAAGCACACTGAAGCTTTCTTT.

The rearrangement uses TRBV12-5 and TRBJ2-3; TRBD2 matches 9 bases. V shed 0 bases and J 4 bases; nucleotides not matched to a gene: 26. This CDR3 has 23 residues. Germline CDR1 reads LGHNT; CDR2 reads FRNRAP. CDR3 DNA: TGTGCTAGTGGTTTGGTAACCCCAACACGGAACACCTTGCGGGGGGGCGGGCCAGATACGCAGTATTTT. This sequence encodes CASGLVTPTRNTLRGGGPDTQYF.

The CDR3 spells CASSQSRGYMNTEAFF. Here the CDR3 DNA reads TGCGCCAGCAGCCAATCCCGGGGTTATATGAACACTGAAGCTTTCTTT. This sequence joins TRBV4-1 and TRBJ1-1; no clear D gene. Germline V lookup: CDR1 MGHRA, CDR2 YSYEKL. The CDR3 spans 16 residues. With 2 bases removed from V and 0 bases from J, the gap between germline ends came to 13 bases.